This T cell receptor (beta chain) comes out of a study of vaccination and CD4 T cells after COVID-19. The Oncomine TCR Beta short-read assay was what sequenced the DNA obtained from cultured CD4+ T cells. TCRdb re-analysed the PCR reads in MiXCR, keeping a single row per CDR3 protein. The sample lists over 9,500 distinct CDR3 sequences; roughly 70% were seen once. Comment on this clonotype: The antigen is unknown.

The treatment here: roughly 11-day PBMC culture with coronavirus spike peptide pools or control peptides (ViraFEST assay). V was trimmed by 5 bases and J by 0 bases, leaving 13 bases between them. The CDR3 loop spans 16 amino acids. In germline, CDR1 is SGHNT, CDR2 YENEEA. This TCR derives from a human donor who had recovered from COVID-19. The chain joins TRBV11-3 to TRBJ2-2; D perhaps matches TRBD1 (6 bases). The sample consisted of CD4+ T cells from blood, cultured in vitro. The CDR3 spells CASSTVGTTNTGELFF. In nucleotides, the CDR3 is TGTGCCAGCAGCACAGTTGGGACAACGAACACCGGGGAGCTGTTTTTT.